One and the same sample provided the 30 T cell receptor beta chains below, sequenced in a study of monozygotic twins with inflammatory bowel disease. TCRdb re-called the 5' RACE reads, yielding one record per CDR3 amino acid sequence without DNA. The repertoire table contains approximately 400,000 distinct CDR3 sequences. The sequencing sample was made of blood. The receptor set was obtained from a human donor with ulcerative colitis or Crohn's disease, or a healthy co-twin of an affected twin (not recorded which).

The chain recombines TRBV19 with TRBJ2-7; TCRdb selects TRBD2, and the lack of DNA leaves this call unchecked. This CDR3 contains 14 residues. Per the germline V gene, CDR1 is LNHDA and CDR2 is SQIVND (reference sequence). The CDR3 region is CASSTAGGPYEQYF.

The J gene is TRBJ1-3, the V gene TRBV4-1. The germline gives CDR1 MGHRA, CDR2 YSYEKL. This CDR3 is built from 15 residues. CDR3 loop: CASSLQSGFGNTIYF.

The chain joins TRBV5-1 to TRBJ2-1; checking the TCRdb D call of TRBD1 is not possible without DNA. There are 16 residues in the CDR3. Per germline, CDR1 SGHRS and CDR2 YFSETQ. This chain's CDR3 is CASSLSGTGANNEQFF. The full variable domain, in which reference TRBV5-1 and TRBJ2-1 provide the parts outside the CDR3, is KAGVTQTPRYLIKTRGQQVTLSCSPISGHRSVSWYQQTPGQGLQFLFEYFSETQRNKGNFPGRFSGRQFSNSRSEMNVSTLELGDSALYLCASSLSGTGANNEQFFGPGTRLTVL.

The chain links TRBV9 to TRBJ2-3; the D gene TCRdb calls, TRBD2, cannot be checked with no DNA. There are 16 residues in the CDR3. Germline CDR1 and CDR2: SGDLS and YYNGEE. The chain's CDR3 is CASSVERRGRPDTQYF.

The chain couples TRBV3-1 to TRBJ2-5; checking the TCRdb D call of TRBD1 is not possible without DNA. This CDR3 region has 15 residues. Germline V gene lookup returns CDR1 LGHDT and CDR2 YNNKEL (reference sequence). The CDR3 loop reads CASSQVRGPQETQYF.

The chain joins TRBV20-1 to TRBJ2-5; TCRdb's D call of TRBD1 is untestable without DNA. The germline CDR1 and CDR2 sequences are DFQATT and SNEGSKA (reference sequence). CDR3 length equals 14 residues. This CDR3 reads CSARRLSGEETQYF.

The chain links TRBV12-3 or TRBV12-4 to TRBJ1-3. CDR3 length: 12 residues. The CDR3 protein is CASSFWSNTIYF.

The V and J genes are TRBV5-1 and TRBJ1-2; TCRdb reports TRBD1, a call that lacks DNA to check it against. Germline values: CDR1 SGHRS, CDR2 YFSETQ. This CDR3 is built from 13 residues. The CDR3 sequence: CASSDTGGYGYTF.

The genes are TRBV5-6 and TRBJ1-3. CDR1 SGHDT and CDR2 YYEEEE come from the germline V gene. The CDR3 totals 14 residues. CDR3 sequence: CASTTLGGGNTIYF.

The chain combines TRBV27 with TRBJ2-6; TCRdb's D call of TRBD1 is untestable without DNA. CDR1 and CDR2 from the germline V gene are MNHEY and SMNVEV (reference sequence). The CDR3 is 18 residues long. The CDR3 sequence is CASSFDRTGGIGANVLTF.

This rearrangement joins TRBV5-1 to TRBJ2-7; TCRdb's assignment of TRBD1 cannot be checked, as there is no DNA. This CDR3 region has 14 residues. Germline V lookup: CDR1 SGHRS, CDR2 YFSETQ. The CDR3 sequence is CASRPTLVRGEQYF.

V is TRBV20-1 and J is TRBJ1-2; TCRdb lists TRBD1, though no DNA is available to test this call. The CDR3 length is 13 residues. From germline, CDR1 is DFQATT and CDR2 SNEGSKA (reference sequence). CDR3 region: CSATRTEDYGYTF.

The chain links TRBV20-1 to TRBJ1-2; TCRdb's D call, TRBD1, is unchecked because there is no DNA. The CDR3 contains 15 residues. Germline-derived CDR1 and CDR2 are DFQATT and SNEGSKA (reference sequence). Here the CDR3 reads CSADREESTNYGYTF.

This sequence joins TRBV4-3 and TRBJ2-3; as DNA is missing, the TRBD2 call by TCRdb cannot be tested. This CDR3 has 15 residues. The V gene's germline CDR1 is LGHNA and CDR2 YSLEER. The CDR3 loop reads CASSQRGRGPDTQYF.

This sequence joins TRBV5-1 and TRBJ2-7; TCRdb lists TRBD2, though no DNA is available to test this call. The CDR3 contains 15 residues. CDR1 SGHRS and CDR2 YFSETQ come from the germline V gene. CDR3 sequence: CASSITSGGPYEQYF.

The CDR3 reads CASSLGGYTQYF. The V gene is TRBV12-3 or TRBV12-4, the J gene TRBJ2-3; there is no DNA to check the TCRdb D call of TRBD1. CDR3 length: 12 residues.

V usage is TRBV7-2 and J usage is TRBJ2-1; with no DNA, the TCRdb D assignment of TRBD2 cannot be verified. The CDR3 loop spans 15 amino acids. Per the germline V gene, CDR1 is SGHTA and CDR2 is FQGNSA. The CDR3 region is CASSPWGTSGNEQFF.

The CDR3 is CASSLDQVEAFF. V gene TRBV5-1 combines with J gene TRBJ1-1. Germline CDR1 and CDR2: SGHRS and YFSETQ. The CDR3 runs 12 residues.

The chain employs TRBV5-1 and TRBJ2-7; the TCRdb D gene call, TRBD2, has no DNA to confirm it. The CDR3 totals 14 residues. Looked up from germline, CDR1 is SGHRS and CDR2 is YFSETQ. CDR3 region: CASSWSGSGYEQYF.

V and J are TRBV5-4 and TRBJ2-6. The germline gives CDR1 SGHNT, CDR2 YYREEE (reference sequence). The CDR3 spans 16 residues. The chain's CDR3 is CASSLIRSVGANVLTF. Full variable domain (remainder filled in from reference TRBV5-4 and TRBJ2-6): ETGVTQSPTHLIKTRGQQVTLRCSSQSGHNTVSWYQQALGQGPQFIFQYYREEENGRGNFPPRFSGLQFPNYSSELNVNALELDDSALYLCASSLIRSVGANVLTFGAGSRLTVL.

V gene TRBV5-1 combines with J gene TRBJ1-1; TCRdb lists TRBD1, though no DNA is available to test this call. CDR1 is SGHRS, CDR2 YFSETQ, per germline. CDR3 length: 15 residues. The CDR3 sequence: CASSGAGGAYTEAFF.

This chain links TRBV28 with TRBJ2-7; TCRdb outputs TRBD2, but without DNA this stays unchecked. The germline V gene has CDR1 MDHEN and CDR2 SYDVKM. CDR3 length: 14 residues. CDR3 region: CASTLGQSSYEQYF.

The V call is TRBV5-4, the J call TRBJ1-5; TCRdb's D call, TRBD1, is unchecked because there is no DNA. The length of the CDR3 is 14 residues. Germline CDR1 reads SGHNT; CDR2 reads YYREEE (reference sequence). The CDR3 region is CASSSAGTGQPQHF.

The rearrangement uses TRBV10-2 and TRBJ2-5; TCRdb outputs TRBD1, but without DNA this stays unchecked. The CDR3 has 14 residues. Per germline, CDR1 WSHSY and CDR2 SAAADI. CDR3 loop: CASALTGAQETQYF.

The rearrangement links TRBV20-1 to TRBJ2-5; the D gene TCRdb calls, TRBD1, cannot be checked with no DNA. This CDR3 region has 14 residues. Per germline, CDR1 DFQATT and CDR2 SNEGSKA (reference sequence). The CDR3 loop reads CSATGTGGVETQYF.

CDR3 sequence: CASRERGGINQPQHF. V gene TRBV6-1 combines with J gene TRBJ1-5; TCRdb's D gene call, TRBD1, goes unchecked for lack of DNA. CDR1 is MNHNS and CDR2 is SASEGT in the germline V gene. CDR3 length equals 15 residues.

The CDR3 protein is CASSDGLYQPQHF. V usage is TRBV12-3 or TRBV12-4 and J usage is TRBJ1-5. CDR3 length equals 13 residues.

The rearrangement uses TRBV6-5 and TRBJ1-1. Germline lookup yields CDR1 MNHEY and CDR2 SVGAGI. This CDR3 contains 12 residues. CDR3: CASEGMNTEAFF.

The chain carries TRBV6-5 and TRBJ1-6; TCRdb's D call, TRBD1, is unchecked because there is no DNA. CDR1 is MNHEY, CDR2 SVGAGI, per germline. The CDR3 sequence is 19 residues long. The CDR3 loop is CASSYHTGGPSSYNSPLHF.

The V call is TRBV5-1, the J call TRBJ1-1; TCRdb selects TRBD1, and the lack of DNA leaves this call unchecked. CDR1 is SGHRS and CDR2 is YFSETQ in the germline V gene. The CDR3 contains 16 residues. CDR3 sequence reads: CASSPPQGPANTEAFF.